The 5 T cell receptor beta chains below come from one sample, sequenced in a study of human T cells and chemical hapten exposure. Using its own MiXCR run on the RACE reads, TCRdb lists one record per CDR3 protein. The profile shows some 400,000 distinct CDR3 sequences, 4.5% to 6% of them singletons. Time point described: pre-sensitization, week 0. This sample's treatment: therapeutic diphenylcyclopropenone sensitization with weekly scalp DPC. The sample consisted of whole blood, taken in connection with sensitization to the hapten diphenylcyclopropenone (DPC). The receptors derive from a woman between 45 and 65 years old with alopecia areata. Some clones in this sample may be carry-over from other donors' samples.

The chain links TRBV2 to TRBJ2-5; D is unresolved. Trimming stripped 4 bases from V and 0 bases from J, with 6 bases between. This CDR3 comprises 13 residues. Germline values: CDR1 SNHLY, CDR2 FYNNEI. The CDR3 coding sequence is TGTGCCAGCAGTGGGGTATACCAAGAGACCCAGTACTTC. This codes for CASSGVYQETQYF.

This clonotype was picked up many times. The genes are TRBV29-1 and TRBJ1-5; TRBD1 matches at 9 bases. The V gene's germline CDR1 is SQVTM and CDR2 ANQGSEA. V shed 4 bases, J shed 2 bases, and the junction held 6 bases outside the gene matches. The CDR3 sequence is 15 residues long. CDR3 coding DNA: TGCAGCGTTGTGCTACAGGGGGCGCGCAATCAGCCCCAGCATTTT. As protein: CSVVLQGARNQPQHF.

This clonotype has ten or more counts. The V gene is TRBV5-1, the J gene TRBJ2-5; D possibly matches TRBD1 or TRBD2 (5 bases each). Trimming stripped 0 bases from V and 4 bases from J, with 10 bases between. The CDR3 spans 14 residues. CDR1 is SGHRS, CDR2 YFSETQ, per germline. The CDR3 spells CASSLGRDRETQYF. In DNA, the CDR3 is TGCGCCAGCAGCTTGGGCAGGGACCGAGAGACCCAGTACTTC.

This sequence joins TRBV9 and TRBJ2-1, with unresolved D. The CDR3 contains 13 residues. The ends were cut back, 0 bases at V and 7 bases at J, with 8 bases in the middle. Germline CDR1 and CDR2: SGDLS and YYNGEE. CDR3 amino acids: CASSVGQSNEQFF. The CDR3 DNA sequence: TGTGCCAGCAGCGTAGGCCAGTCGAATGAGCAGTTCTTC.

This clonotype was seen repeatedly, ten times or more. The CDR3: CASSLELGLAGGETQYF. Written as DNA, the CDR3 is TGTGCCAGCAGCCTAGAATTGGGACTAGCGGGAGGAGAGACCCAGTACTTC. The rearrangement links TRBV9 to TRBJ2-5, with 15 bases fitting TRBD2. This CDR3 contains 17 residues. The germline V gene has CDR1 SGDLS and CDR2 YYNGEE. V shed 4 bases, J shed 4 bases, and the junction held 8 bases outside the gene matches. The full variable domain, in which reference TRBV9 and TRBJ2-5 provide the parts outside the CDR3, is DSGVTQTPKHLITATGQRVTLRCSPRSGDLSVYWYQQSLDQGLQFLIQYYNGEERAKGNILERFSAQQFPDLHSELNLSSLELGDSALYFCASSLELGLAGGETQYFGPGTRLLVL.